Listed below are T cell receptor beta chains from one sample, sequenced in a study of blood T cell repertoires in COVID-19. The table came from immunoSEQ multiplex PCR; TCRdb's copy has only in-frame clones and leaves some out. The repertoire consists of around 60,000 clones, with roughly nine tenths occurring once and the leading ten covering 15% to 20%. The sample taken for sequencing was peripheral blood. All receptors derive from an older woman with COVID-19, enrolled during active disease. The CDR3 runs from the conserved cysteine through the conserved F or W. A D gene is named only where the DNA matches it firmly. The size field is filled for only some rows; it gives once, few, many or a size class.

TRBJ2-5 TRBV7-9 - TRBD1 TGTGCCAGCAGTTTGACAGGGGGGCAAGAGACCCAGTACTTC CASSLTGGQETQYF
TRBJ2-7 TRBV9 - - TGTGCCAGCAGCTACGGACTGGATAGCAACTACGAGCAGTACTTC CASSYGLDSNYEQYF
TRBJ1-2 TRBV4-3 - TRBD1 TGCGCCAGCAGCCAAGATCCCATAACAGGGGGCCATGGCTACACCTTC CASSQDPITGGHGYTF
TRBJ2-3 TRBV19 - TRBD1 TGTGCCAGTAGTAAAATAGGACAGGGAACAGATACGCAGTATTTT CASSKIGQGTDTQYF
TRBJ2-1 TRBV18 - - TGTGCCAGCTCACCCGAAGGGCAAGCGGTGAGGGAGCAGTTCTTC CASSPEGQAVREQFF
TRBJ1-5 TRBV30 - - TGTGCCTGGAGTGTACTTGGGCTCTCAAGCAATCAGCCCCAGCATTTT CAWSVLGLSSNQPQHF
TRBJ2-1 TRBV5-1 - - TGCGCCAGCAGCTCACTACAGGGTAATGAGCAGTTCTTC CASSSLQGNEQFF
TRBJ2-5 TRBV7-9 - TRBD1 TGTGCCAGCAGCTGGGGACAGCTAAAAGAGACCCAGTACTTC CASSWGQLKETQYF
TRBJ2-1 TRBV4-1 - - TGCGCCAGCAGCCAGCACAGGGTCGAAGGTGAGCAGTTCTTC CASSQHRVEGEQFF
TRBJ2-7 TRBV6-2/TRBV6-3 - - TGTGCCAGCAGTTACGCCTCTGGGCGGACAGCCTACGAGCAGTACTTC CASSYASGRTAYEQYF
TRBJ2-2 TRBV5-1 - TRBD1 TGCGCCAGCAGCTTGGCACAGGGGGCTAACGGGGAGCTGTTTTTT CASSLAQGANGELFF
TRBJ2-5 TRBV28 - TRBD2 TGTGCCAGCAGCTCTGGGACTAGCGGAGCCCAAGAGACCCAGTACTTC CASSSGTSGAQETQYF
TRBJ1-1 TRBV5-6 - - TGTGCCAGCAGCTTCCGGGTTTTCACTGAAGCTTTCTTT CASSFRVFTEAFF
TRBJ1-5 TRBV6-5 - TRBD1 TGTGCCAGCACCCCCTACAGGGGAAGCAATCAGCCCCAGCATTTT CASTPYRGSNQPQHF
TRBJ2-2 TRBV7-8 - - TGTGCCAGCAGCTTAGGCGGGCCCCTACCAGGGGAGCTGTTTTTT CASSLGGPLPGELFF
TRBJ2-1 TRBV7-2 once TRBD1 TGTGCCAGCAGCTTAAGGACAGGGCACGAGCAGTTCTTC CASSLRTGHEQFF
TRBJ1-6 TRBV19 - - TGTGCCAGTAGGATTTCCGGGACAACCAATTCACCCCTCCACTTT CASRISGTTNSPLHF
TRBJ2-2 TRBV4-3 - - TGCGCCAGCAGCCAAGATTCTTTCCGGGCCGGGGAGCTGTTTTTT CASSQDSFRAGELFF
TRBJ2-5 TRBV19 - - TGTGCCAGTAGTTTGTACAGGGCGGAGACCCAGTACTTC CASSLYRAETQYF
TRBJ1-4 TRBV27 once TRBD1 TGTGCCAGCAGTTTAAATCCCGGGACAGGGGACGAAAAACTGTTTTTT CASSLNPGTGDEKLFF
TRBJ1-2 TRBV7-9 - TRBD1 TGTGCCAGCAGCTTAGCGGACAGGGGGAACTATGGCTACACCTTC CASSLADRGNYGYTF
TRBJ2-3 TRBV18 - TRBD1 TGTGCCAGCTCACCAAGGACAGGGGGCTCCAGCACAGATACGCAGTATTTT CASSPRTGGSSTDTQYF
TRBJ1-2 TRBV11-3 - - TGTGCCAGCAGCTTAGCTTCCACAGGGAATAGCTACACCTTC CASSLASTGNSYTF
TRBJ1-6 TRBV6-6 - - TGTGCCAGCAGTTTGTCCCTCGGTTCACCCCTCCACTTT CASSLSLGSPLHF
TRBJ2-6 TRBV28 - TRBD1 TGTGCCAGCAGTACCGGGACAGGGTACTCTGGGGCCAACGTCCTGACTTTC CASSTGTGYSGANVLTF
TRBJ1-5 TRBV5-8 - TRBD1 TGTGCCAGCAGCTGGGGGACAGTCAGGGTCCCGAGCAATCAGCCCCAGCATTTT CASSWGTVRVPSNQPQHF
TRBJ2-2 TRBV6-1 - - TGTGCCAGCAGTGAAGTCGCGGCGGGTGCCGGGGAGCTGTTTTTT CASSEVAAGAGELFF
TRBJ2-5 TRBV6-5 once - TGTGCCAGCAGTAAACAGGGGACCCAGTACTTC CASSKQGTQYF
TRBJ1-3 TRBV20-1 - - TGCAGTGCTAGTCGGCAGGCTGGAAACACCATATATTTT CSASRQAGNTIYF
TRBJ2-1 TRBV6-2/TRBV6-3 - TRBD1 TGTGCCAGCAGTTATGGGACAGGGGGCCACAATGAGCAGTTCTTC CASSYGTGGHNEQFF
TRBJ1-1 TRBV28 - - TGTGCCAGCAGTTTATTGAGCAACCCTGCGGCTGAAGCTTTCTTT CASSLLSNPAAEAFF
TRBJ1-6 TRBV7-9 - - TGTGCCAGCAGCTTCGATTCACCCCTCCACTTT CASSFDSPLHF
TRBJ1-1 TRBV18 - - TGTGCCAGCTCACCACCGTCGGGATTGCGGACTGAAGCTTTCTTT CASSPPSGLRTEAFF
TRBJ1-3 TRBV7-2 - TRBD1 TGTGCCAGCACCCTATCTAGGACAGGAATGGAAAGAAACACCATATATTTT CASTLSRTGMERNTIYF
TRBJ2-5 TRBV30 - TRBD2 TGTGCCTTGGGACCGGGACTAGCGGGAGAGACCCAGTACTTC CALGPGLAGETQYF
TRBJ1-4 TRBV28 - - TGTGCCAGCAGTTTAATACAGGGCCATCCGAGGTTTTTT CASSLIQGHPRFF
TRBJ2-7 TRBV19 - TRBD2 TGTGCCAGTAGTGTTAGCGGGACTACCTACGAGCAGTACTTC CASSVSGTTYEQYF
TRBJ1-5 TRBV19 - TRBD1 TGTGCCAGCCACCGGGACAGGGCAGGCCAGCCCCAGCATTTT CASHRDRAGQPQHF
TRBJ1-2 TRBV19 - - TGTGCCAGTAGTATAGAAAGTCAGGCTGGCTATGGCTACACCTTC CASSIESQAGYGYTF
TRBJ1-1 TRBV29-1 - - TGCAGCGTTGAAAGGAGGGTTACGAACACTGAAGCTTTCTTT CSVERRVTNTEAFF
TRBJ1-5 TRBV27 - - TGTGCCAGCAGTTCCCAGAATAGCAATCAGCCCCAGCATTTT CASSSQNSNQPQHF
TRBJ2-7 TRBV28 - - TGTGCCAGCAGTTTATCTTACTACGAGCAGTACTTC CASSLSYYEQYF